This T cell receptor beta chain was sequenced during a study of T cell clones after liver transplantation (dated by TCRdb to about 2019). Background on the whole study: ITN030ST, the source of the samples, was a randomized trial that attempted immunosuppression withdrawal within 2 years of liver transplantation. After a pre-transplant mixed lymphocyte reaction, TCRbeta sequencing was used to pinpoint donor-reactive T cell clones, which were subsequently tracked in post-transplant blood. As an antigen-independent comparator for the donor-reactive sequences, third party-reactive TCRbeta sequences from pre-transplant MLRs were identified as well. Three of the eight recipients were HCV-positive; the others were transplanted for non-autoimmune, non-viral indications. No induction therapy was given to the subjects, and standard immunosuppression was administered until randomization at 12-24 months post-transplant. Tolerance was defined as complete withdrawal of immunosuppression for at least one year without a rise in liver enzymes beyond twice the upper limit of normal. Blood samples were collected pre-transplant, pre-randomization before withdrawal, and post-randomization after either complete withdrawal or failed withdrawal. The study cohort included 8 liver transplant recipients, of whom 3 were classified as tolerant and 5 as non-tolerant.

Thawed unstimulated PBMCs were stained for CD3, CD4 and CD8 and FACS-sorted into CD3+CD4+ and CD3+CD8+ populations. All 8 studied subjects were randomized to withdrawal of immunosuppression. The Qiagen DNeasy Blood and Tissue Kit was used for isolation of genomic DNA. Paper-wide results and their limitations: Conclusions were preliminary, limited by small, heterogeneous patient numbers and non-standardized post-transplant time points. In two subjects, low numbers of available donor cells limited the measurable donor-reactive repertoire. Because no allograft tissue specimens were available, donor-reactive T cells may have migrated into the graft instead of being deleted. Donor-reactive sequences decreased more than third party-reactive sequences, which suggests partial antigen-specific deletion that was not related to withdrawal success. After accounting for repertoire turnover, donor-reactive detection was significantly reduced in 7 of 8 subjects for CD4 and 8 of 8 for CD8. Circulating donor-reactive CD4 TCRbeta sequences fell significantly post-transplant in most of the 8 subjects, irrespective of tolerance or HCV status.

A note on this clone: Which antigen it targets is not known. Per-base quality was not reported, and no clone a single base away is much larger than it.

Frozen genomic DNA underwent high-throughput TCRbeta CDR3 sequencing by immunoSEQ, including PCR amplification, mapping, bias correction and internal controls. The study's processing was this. Only productive rearrangements were retained, with each unique TCRbeta sequence defined by its CDR3 nucleotide sequence together with its V and J gene. A sequence counted as donor-reactive only if the sequence showed at least 5-fold expansion in CFSE-low cells compared with unstimulated pre-transplant cells and had a frequency of at least 0.01%. To ensure at least 90% detection power, minimum frequency thresholds were set for each subject based on that subject's lowest-template unstimulated sample. Jensen-Shannon divergence between the top 1000 TCRbeta sequences post-transplant and pre-transplant was used to measure repertoire turnover. Changes in detection of donor-reactive sequences were assessed with two-sided Fisher's exact tests. In TCRdb, the immuneACCESS table is reduced to in-frame sequences with V and J assigned. These tables do not hold every clone; where another copy was compared, an unresolved V gene accounts for under half, and the others remain unexplained. The V and J calls and clone size were taken over from that table, and D and trimming were inferred from the DNA. In all, the sample holds roughly 80,000 clones, and about 82% of those were seen once. Clones ranked in the top ten supply approximately 0.47% of the sample.

CDR1 SNHLY and CDR2 FYNNEI were looked up in the germline V gene. V and J are trimmed by 3 bases and 4 bases, and the gene matches miss 7 bases of the junction. Measured from the cysteine to the phenylalanine, the CDR3 is 15 residues long. Just CDR3 DNA is preserved here, 45 bases in frame from base 1. The sequencing used CD4+ T cells from blood, collected approximately 3.5 years after liver transplant. The rearranged chain carries TRBV2 and TRBJ1-2, and 8 junction bases match TRBD1. The clonotype was recovered from a human patient who received a liver transplant. Following a transplant, a fraction of the T cells may be traceable to the graft donor. For the CDR3, the sequence is CASSEGPGGPYGYTF. The DNA sequence reads TGTGCCAGCAGTGAGGGTCCAGGGGGCCCCTATGGCTACACCTTC.